This TCR beta chain was captured by sequencing in a study of vaccination and CD4 T cells after COVID-19. This clonotype has only a few counts. TCRdb re-called the PCR reads with MiXCR, one entry per CDR3 protein. The table has about 28,000 distinct CDR3 sequences, roughly 50% seen once. Per the germline V gene, CDR1 is SGHAT and CDR2 is FQDESV (reference sequence). V lost 5 bases and J 4 bases, leaving 9 bases between the germline ends. The CDR3 contains 14 residues. Time point described: late sampling 161 to 241 days after vaccination in three convalescent patients. The rearrangement links TRBV11-1 to TRBJ1-6; D may be TRBD1 (5 bases). The TCR comes from a human donor who had recovered from COVID-19. The source was CD4+ T cells from blood, collected about 7 months after SARS-CoV-2 vaccination. The CDR3 bases are TGTGCCAGCAGCCGTGGGGCGTATAATTCACCCCTCCACTTT. It yields the protein CASSRGAYNSPLHF.